This T cell receptor (beta chain) was obtained from a study of immune cell composition in non-small cell lung cancer. For the study at large: Tumours were mainly lung adenocarcinoma or squamous cell carcinoma. Notes on the study in general: Squamous lung tumours showed higher top 10 clone scores and clonality than adenocarcinomas. TIL tumour reactivity correlated with maximal tumour-associated clone frequency in adenocarcinoma.

Measured with immunoSEQ multiplex PCR; TCRdb has only the in-frame clones, and not every one. The sample lists more than 14,000 clones; under 75% were seen once. V trimming: 5 bases; J trimming: 6 bases; junction bases outside the gene matches: 6. Germline V CDR1 and CDR2: GTSNPN, SVGIG (reference sequence). The CDR3 length is 13 residues. Remarks on this clone: Its target is unknown.

Frozen unsorted single-cell suspensions supplied the genomic DNA. The gene calls are TRBV30 and TRBJ1-5; TRBD1 aligns across 8 bases. This clonotype was obtained from a human donor with non-small cell lung cancer. Sequences were obtained from lung tumor tissue. The CDR3 coding sequence is TGTGCCTGGGACAGGGGCCTGGGTCAGCCCCAGCATTTT. This codes for CAWDRGLGQPQHF.